Each of the 4 T cell receptor beta chains below was sequenced from the same sample in a study of blood T cells in healthy people across ages. Through a sample-barcoded 5' primer and a J-beta primer mix, a second PCR was run for roughly 7 to 11 cycles. Each CDR3 protein is one row after TCRdb ran MiXCR on the 5' RACE reads. The sample carries more than 900,000 distinct CDR3 sequences, about 28% recorded once. This sample also belongs to another study, concerning T cells of mothers and their children.

Material: blood. The receptors stem from a middle-aged woman in good health.

This clonotype has a handful of counts. This chain links TRBV7-9 with TRBJ2-3, with D perhaps TRBD2 (6 bases). Trimming removed 5 bases from V and 0 bases from J, with 12 bases in between. CDR1 is SEHNR, CDR2 FQNEAQ, per germline (reference sequence). The CDR3 extends over 15 amino acids. The DNA of the CDR3 is TGTGCCAGCAGCCGCCGGGGGACTAGCACAGATACGCAGTATTTT. Translation: CASSRRGTSTDTQYF.

This clonotype appeared many times. V and J are TRBV11-1 and TRBJ2-4, with TRBD2 matching 14 bases. This CDR3 contains 20 residues. Trimming took 5 bases from V and 0 from J; bases not matched to a gene: 12. Germline CDR1 is SGHAT and CDR2 is FQDESV (reference sequence). The CDR3 sequence is CASSPRHGLAGGQAKNIQYF. CDR3 coding DNA: TGTGCCAGCAGCCCCCGTCACGGACTAGCGGGGGGTCAAGCCAAAAACATTCAGTACTTC. The full variable domain, its missing parts supplied by reference TRBV11-1 and TRBJ2-4, is EAEVAQSPRYKITEKSQAVAFWCDPISGHATLYWYRQILGQGPELLVQFQDESVVDDSQLPKDRFSAERLKGVDSTLKIQPAELGDSAMYLCASSPRHGLAGGQAKNIQYFGAGTRLSVL.

The chain has TRBV5-1 and TRBJ1-2; 10 nucleotides agree with TRBD1. Germline CDR1 and CDR2: SGHRS and YFSETQ. The length of the CDR3 is 16 residues. The J segment lost 5 bases and the V segment lost 0 bases, leaving 7 bases of the junction unmatched. This chain's CDR3 is CASSLDLTGGGYGYTF. The CDR3 bases are TGCGCCAGCAGCTTGGATCTGACAGGGGGCGGATATGGCTACACCTTC. Drawing the rest from reference TRBV5-1 and TRBJ1-2, the complete variable domain is KAGVTQTPRYLIKTRGQQVTLSCSPISGHRSVSWYQQTPGQGLQFLFEYFSETQRNKGNFPGRFSGRQFSNSRSEMNVSTLELGDSALYLCASSLDLTGGGYGYTFGSGTRLTVV.

This clonotype was picked up a small number of times. This chain links TRBV19 with TRBJ1-2, with D maybe TRBD1 (6 bases). V dropped 6 bases and J dropped 6 bases, with 17 bases sitting between them. Germline V CDR1 and CDR2: LNHDA, SQIVND (reference sequence). This CDR3 has 14 amino acids. CDR3 residues: CASSPFNRADGYTF. The CDR3 nucleotides are TGTGCCAGTAGCCCTTTTAACAGGGCTGATGGCTACACCTTC. Full variable domain (missing parts from reference TRBV19 and TRBJ1-2): DGGITQSPKYLFRKEGQNVTLSCEQNLNHDAMYWYRQDPGQGLRLIYYSQIVNDFQKGDIAEGYSVSREKKESFPLTVTSAQKNPTAFYLCASSPFNRADGYTFGSGTRLTVV.